The 2 T cell receptor beta chains below come from one sample, sequenced in a study of blood T cell repertoires in COVID-19. Repertoires were generated with immunoSEQ multiplex PCR, while TCRdb's copy carries only in-frame clones and drops some. The table includes approximately 210,000 clones, 82% detected once. Sequencing was carried out using PBMCs or T cells enriched from blood (not recorded which). The source is a man aged 35-49 years who had recovered from COVID-19.

The gene calls are TRBV25-1 and TRBJ2-2, with D perhaps matching TRBD1 (5 bases). The V end was cut by 5 bases, the J end by 2 bases, with 6 bases between. The CDR3 runs 13 residues. The germline CDR1 and CDR2 sequences are MGHDK and SYGVNS. The CDR3 region has the DNA TGTGCCAGCAGTAGGGGAAACACCGGGGAGCTGTTTTTT. This sequence encodes CASSRGNTGELFF.

The genes are TRBV11-2 and TRBJ2-5; 7 positions match TRBD1. V was clipped by 5 bases and J by 5 bases; unmatched bases: 11. CDR1 is SGHAT, CDR2 FQNNGV, per germline. The CDR3 is 15 amino acids. DNA for the CDR3: TGTGCCAGCAGCCTCCGACAGGGTGGGGGCGAGACCCAGTACTTC. This encodes CASSLRQGGGETQYF.